The 27 T cell receptor beta chains below come from one sample, sequenced in a study of cytomegalovirus exposure and HLA in healthy donors. In the PCR, 60 Vbeta and 13 Jbeta primers were used. Sequencing used immunoSEQ multiplex PCR; TCRdb keeps in-frame clones, though not all of them. The sample consists of 100,000 to 120,000 clones, roughly 80% of them appearing once. Sequences were obtained from PBMCs. Receptor source: a man aged 30 to 39 in good health and CMV-seropositive.

The chain couples TRBV6-6 to TRBJ2-2; D is ambiguous. The germline gives CDR1 MNHNY, CDR2 SVGAGI (reference sequence). V lost 2 bases and J lost 4, with 5 bases in between. This CDR3 is built from 13 residues. This CDR3 is CASSYVSTGELFF. The CDR3 DNA sequence: TGTGCCAGCAGTTACGTTAGCACCGGGGAGCTGTTTTTT.

This chain connects TRBV5-1 to TRBJ2-7; 7 bases line up with TRBD1. CDR1 SGHRS and CDR2 YFSETQ come from the germline V gene. Germline trimming cut 2 bases from V and 5 bases from J; bases unmatched to any gene: 7. The CDR3 has 14 amino acids. The CDR3 DNA sequence: TGCGCCAGCAGCTTACGGACAGGAAATGACGAGCAGTACTTC. It translates to CASSLRTGNDEQYF.

For the CDR3, the DNA is TGCGCCAGCGGGGGGGAGGATTCTTTCTATGGCTACACCTTC. Amino acids: CASGGEDSFYGYTF. J is TRBJ1-2 and V is TRBV5-1; D may be TRBD1 (5 bases). The germline gives CDR1 SGHRS, CDR2 YFSETQ. The CDR3 runs 14 residues. V gave up 7 bases and J gave up 4 bases, with 17 bases separating them.

This chain uses TRBV7-9 with TRBJ2-3, with D possibly TRBD1 on 6 matching bases. The germline gives CDR1 SEHNR, CDR2 FQNEAQ (reference sequence). V was trimmed by 5 bases and J by 2 bases, leaving 14 bases between them. The CDR3 has 15 amino acids. The CDR3 DNA is TGTGCCAGCAGCCCCGGGACAAGCCTCACAGATACGCAGTATTTT. This sequence encodes CASSPGTSLTDTQYF.

The V gene is TRBV10-1, the J gene TRBJ2-7, with D possibly being TRBD1 (6 bases). Trimming shortened V by 6 bases and J by 3 bases, and 12 bases separated the two germline ends. The CDR3 runs to 13 residues. CDR1 is WNHNN and CDR2 is SYGVQD in the germline V gene (reference sequence). CDR3 region: CASSKGHLYEQYF. The CDR3 region has the DNA TGCGCCAGCAGCAAGGGACACCTCTACGAGCAGTACTTC.

The chain uses TRBV6-6 and TRBJ2-1; a weak D match, TRBD2 (6 bases). The V end lost 7 bases, the J end lost 9 bases, and 16 bases lay between the germline ends. The CDR3 runs to 13 residues. Germline V gives CDR1 MNHNY, CDR2 SVGAGI (reference sequence). This CDR3 is CASKTAEGSEQFF. In nucleotides, the CDR3 is TGTGCCAGCAAAACCGCGGAGGGGAGTGAGCAGTTCTTC.

The genes are TRBV4-1 and TRBJ2-5; 9 bases are shared with TRBD2. Germline V CDR1 and CDR2: MGHRA, YSYEKL. Trimming at V came to 4 bases and at J to 3 bases, leaving 6 bases not matched to a gene. CDR3 length: 15 amino acids. The CDR3: CASSRSGGEEETQYF. The CDR3 nucleotides are TGCGCCAGCAGCCGTAGCGGGGGTGAGGAAGAGACCCAGTACTTC.

This sequence joins TRBV11-2 and TRBJ1-2; the D gene is possibly TRBD1 (6 bases). V was cut by 10 bases and J by 4 bases, with 31 bases left in between. The CDR3 has 18 amino acids. In germline, CDR1 is SGHAT, CDR2 FQNNGV. CDR3 DNA sequence: TGTGCCATTCCGAAACCGGGAGGGGTGTTGGGGGCGATCTATGGCTACACCTTC. This sequence encodes CAIPKPGGVLGAIYGYTF.

The CDR3 is CAWSPSRTGAATEAFF. The DNA of the CDR3 is TGTGCCTGGAGCCCATCGAGGACAGGGGCGGCCACTGAAGCTTTCTTT. This rearrangement joins TRBV30 to TRBJ1-1, with TRBD1 matching 9 bases. The CDR3 is 16 residues long. Germline V CDR1 and CDR2: GTSNPN, SVGIG (reference sequence). After removal of 3 bases from V and 4 bases from J, the junction contained 12 bases not matched to a gene.

The chain couples TRBV2 to TRBJ2-2, with D possibly TRBD1 on 6 matching bases. This CDR3 is 16 amino acids long. Germline V lookup: CDR1 SNHLY, CDR2 FYNNEI. V dropped 4 bases and J dropped 4 bases, with 16 bases sitting between them. The CDR3 loop is CASSVSGGETTGELFF. In DNA, the CDR3 is TGTGCCAGCAGTGTTTCTGGGGGCGAGACCACCGGGGAGCTGTTTTTT.

J is TRBJ1-4 and V is TRBV10-3; 7 nucleotides agree with TRBD1. CDR3 length: 16 residues. Germline V lookup: CDR1 ENHRY, CDR2 SYGVKD. With V trimmed by 0 bases and J by 6 bases, 7 bases remained unmatched. CDR3 protein: CAISESGRGPDEKLFF. CDR3 nucleotide sequence: TGTGCCATCAGTGAGTCTGGTAGGGGGCCGGATGAAAAACTGTTTTTT.

The CDR3 sequence: CASSRRGTGKRYEQYF. CDR3 coding DNA: TGTGCCAGCAGTCGACGGGGGACAGGGAAAAGGTACGAGCAGTACTTC. The chain is built from TRBV28 and TRBJ2-7, with TRBD1 matching over 9 bases. Germline V CDR1 and CDR2: MDHEN, SYDVKM. V was pared by 5 bases and J by 4 bases, with 12 bases of the junction left unmatched. The CDR3 contains 16 residues. Full variable domain (missing parts from reference TRBV28 and TRBJ2-7): DVKVTQSSRYLVKRTGEKVFLECVQDMDHENMFWYRQDPGLGLRLIYFSYDVKMKEKGDIPEGYSVSREKKERFSLILESASTNQTSMYLCASSRRGTGKRYEQYFGPGTRLTVT.

CDR3 amino acids: CASSASGGDYEQYF. In nucleotides, the CDR3 is TGCGCCAGCAGCGCGTCCGGGGGGGACTACGAGCAGTACTTC. The chain couples TRBV5-1 to TRBJ2-7; 8 nucleotides match TRBD2. The CDR3 covers 14 residues. J lost 3 bases, V lost 4 bases, and 6 bases had no gene match. From germline, CDR1 is SGHRS and CDR2 YFSETQ.

V gene TRBV10-1 combines with J gene TRBJ2-2, with 8 bases aligning to TRBD2. CDR3 length: 20 amino acids. V gave up 7 bases and J gave up 6 bases; unmatched junction bases: 25. The germline V gene encodes CDR1 WNHNN and CDR2 SYGVQD (reference sequence). CDR3 loop: CASTYLGARGAFSYAGELFF. CDR3 bases: TGCGCCAGCACGTATCTCGGGGCGCGGGGGGCCTTCTCGTACGCCGGGGAGCTGTTTTTT.

Turning to this clone: Other DNA sequences within the sample encode an identical CDR3. This chain connects TRBV5-1 to TRBJ1-6, with D possibly being TRBD1 (5 bases). The CDR3 covers 14 residues. The germline V gene has CDR1 SGHRS and CDR2 YFSETQ. V lost 0 bases to trimming and J lost 7 bases, with 8 bases between them. CDR3 residues: CASSLGQGNSPLHF. The DNA for the CDR3 is TGCGCCAGCAGCTTGGGGCAGGGAAATTCACCCCTCCACTTT.

There are a few counts of this clone. This chain joins TRBV5-4 and TRBJ2-1; the match to TRBD2 covers 7 bases. Germline assignment: CDR1 SGHNT and CDR2 YYREEE (reference sequence). The CDR3 length is 12 residues. Losses at the gene ends were 3 bases for V and 12 bases for J; bases not matched to a gene: 6. This chain's CDR3 is CASSSRGEGQFF. CDR3 DNA sequence: TGTGCCAGCAGCTCTCGGGGGGAGGGGCAGTTCTTC.

V usage is TRBV11-2 and J usage is TRBJ2-7; D is unclear. Germline assignment: CDR1 SGHAT and CDR2 FQNNGV. CDR3 length: 12 residues. V was trimmed by 3 bases and J by 5 bases, leaving 8 bases between them. CDR3: CASSLAVHEQYF. DNA for the CDR3: TGTGCCAGCAGCTTGGCCGTCCACGAGCAGTACTTC.

The chain couples TRBV9 to TRBJ1-2; 10 bases map to TRBD1. The CDR3 length is 15 residues. Germline-derived CDR1 and CDR2 are SGDLS and YYNGEE. Losses at the gene ends were 3 bases for V and 7 bases for J; bases not matched to a gene: 9. CDR3: CASSGRQGARVGYTF. The DNA for the CDR3 is TGTGCCAGCAGCGGAAGACAGGGGGCAAGGGTTGGCTACACCTTC.

The CDR3 region is CSVGTGREPQHF. Here the CDR3 DNA reads TGCAGCGTTGGGACAGGACGGGAGCCCCAGCATTTT. The chain uses TRBV29-1 and TRBJ1-5, with TRBD1 matching 7 bases. J lost 8 bases, V lost 4 bases, and 5 bases had no gene match. CDR1 and CDR2 from the germline V gene are SQVTM and ANQGSEA. The length of the CDR3 is 12 residues.

CDR3 sequence reads: CASSPFRDRGYEQYF. DNA of the CDR3: TGTGCCAGCAGCCCCTTTAGGGACAGGGGGTACGAGCAGTACTTC. The V and J genes are TRBV6-5 and TRBJ2-7; TRBD1 aligns across 11 bases. V lost 6 bases to trimming and J lost 4 bases; unmatched junction nucleotides: 8. The CDR3 runs to 15 residues. CDR1 MNHEY and CDR2 SVGAGI come from the germline V gene.

This clone was observed a single time. The chain carries TRBV5-1 and TRBJ2-7; 8 bases are shared with TRBD2. Unmatched junction bases numbered 8, after V lost 4 bases and J lost 5 bases. The CDR3 has 14 residues. The germline CDR1 and CDR2 sequences are SGHRS and YFSETQ. The CDR3 DNA sequence: TGCGCCAGCAGCACTGCCACGGGAGGGGACGAGCAGTACTTC. As protein: CASSTATGGDEQYF.

To note about this clone: One end of the junction varies from germline; a read error may be responsible. The chain combines TRBV7-7 with TRBJ1-1; TRBD1 matches at 8 bases. The CDR3 is 13 amino acids. CDR1 is SSHAT, CDR2 FNYEAQ, per germline (reference sequence). CDR3 protein: CASSPGQGREAFF. The CDR3 DNA reads TGTGCTAGCAGCCCCGGACAGGGTCGGGAAGCTTTCTTT.

V and J are TRBV7-9 and TRBJ2-7; a possible D gene is TRBD1 (6 bases). V lost 5 bases to trimming and J lost 1 base, with 9 bases between them. In germline, CDR1 is SEHNR, CDR2 FQNEAQ (reference sequence). The CDR3 runs 13 residues. In DNA, the CDR3 is TGTGCCAGCAGCCGGACAGATTCCTACGAGCAGTACTTC. It encodes CASSRTDSYEQYF. Full variable domain (rest looked up from reference TRBV7-9 and TRBJ2-7): DTGVSQNPRHKITKRGQNVTFRCDPISEHNRLYWYRQTLGQGPEFLTYFQNEAQLEKSRLLSDRFSAERPKGSFSTLEIQRTEQGDSAMYLCASSRTDSYEQYFGPGTRLTVT.

This chain links TRBV7-8 with TRBJ2-7; D possibly corresponds to TRBD1 (6 bases). Germline V gene sequence: CDR1 SGHVS, CDR2 FQNEAQ. Trimming pared 6 bases from V and 0 bases from J, leaving 18 bases between. CDR3 length equals 16 residues. DNA of the CDR3: TGTGCCAGCAGACTAGGGGGAAGGGGATTCTCCTACGAGCAGTACTTC. Protein sequence: CASRLGGRGFSYEQYF.

The J gene is TRBJ2-1, the V gene TRBV7-6; a possible D gene is TRBD1 (5 bases). CDR3 length equals 16 residues. The V and J ends lost 4 bases and 0 bases respectively, with 13 bases between them. Germline-derived CDR1 and CDR2 are SGHVS and FNYEAQ. This chain's CDR3 is CASSSLVGDSYNEQFF. The CDR3 coding sequence is TGTGCCAGCAGCTCCCTAGTAGGGGACTCCTACAATGAGCAGTTCTTC.

The chain has TRBV5-4 and TRBJ2-1, with 9 bases matching TRBD1. CDR1 and CDR2 from the germline V gene are SGHNT and YYREEE (reference sequence). This CDR3 has 15 amino acids. Germline trimming cut 3 bases from V and 7 bases from J; bases unmatched to any gene: 8. The CDR3 reads CASSSPGQGINEQFF. The DNA of the CDR3 is TGTGCCAGCAGCTCACCGGGACAGGGAATTAATGAGCAGTTCTTC.

CDR3: CASSNTGTIGSPLHF. CDR3 DNA: TGTGCCAGCAGTAATACAGGGACTATCGGTTCACCCCTCCACTTT. V gene TRBV6-5 combines with J gene TRBJ1-6, with D tentatively TRBD1 (6 bases). Germline V CDR1 and CDR2: MNHEY, SVGAGI. V was cut by 5 bases and J by 9 bases, with 17 bases left in between. There are 15 residues in the CDR3.